This paragraph covers one TCR beta chain sequence. As yet, its antigen is unknown. TCRdb reanalyzed the 5' RACE reads, giving one entry per CDR3 protein sequence and no DNA. The sample has roughly 200,000 distinct CDR3 sequences. This record belongs to a study of monozygotic twins with inflammatory bowel disease. Overall study findings and caveats: IBD patients carried less diverse TCRbeta repertoires (inverse Simpson) than healthy co-twins. Support was absent for any single strong signal or clonotype linked to IBD.

CDR1 and CDR2 from the germline V gene are SGHKS and YYEKEE (reference sequence). This CDR3 has 15 amino acids. The material sequenced was blood. This clonotype was sampled from a human donor with ulcerative colitis or Crohn's disease, or a healthy co-twin of an affected twin (not recorded which). The rearrangement links TRBV5-5 to TRBJ2-7; TCRdb gives TRBD1 as the D gene, but with no DNA this cannot be confirmed. CDR3 region: CASSLQGRATYEQYF.